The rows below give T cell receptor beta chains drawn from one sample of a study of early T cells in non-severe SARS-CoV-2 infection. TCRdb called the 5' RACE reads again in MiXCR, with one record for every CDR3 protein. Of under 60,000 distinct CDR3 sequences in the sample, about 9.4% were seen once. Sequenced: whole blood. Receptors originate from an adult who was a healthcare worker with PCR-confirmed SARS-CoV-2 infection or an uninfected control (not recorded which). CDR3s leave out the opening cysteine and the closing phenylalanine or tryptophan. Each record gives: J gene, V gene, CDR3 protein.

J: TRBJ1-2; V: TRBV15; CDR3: ATSRDRGPNYGYT
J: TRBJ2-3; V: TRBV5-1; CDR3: ASSLEPLGLTDTQY
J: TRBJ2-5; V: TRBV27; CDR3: ASRIQETQY
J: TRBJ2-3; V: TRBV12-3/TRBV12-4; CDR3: ASSLAGTRTDTQY
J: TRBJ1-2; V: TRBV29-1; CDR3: SAATPAGRLGGYT
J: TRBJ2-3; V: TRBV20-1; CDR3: SASQAGETDTQY
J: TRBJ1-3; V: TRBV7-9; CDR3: ASSLLGQGYSGNTIY
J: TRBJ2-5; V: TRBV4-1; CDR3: ASSQDLETQY
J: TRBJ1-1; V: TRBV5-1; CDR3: ASSLEAIYTEAF
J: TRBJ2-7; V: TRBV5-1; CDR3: ASSFGGRGYEQY
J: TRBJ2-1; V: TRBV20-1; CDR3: SAARGARVYNEQF
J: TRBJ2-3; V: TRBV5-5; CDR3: ASSLASLADTQY
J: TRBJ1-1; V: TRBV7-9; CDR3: ASSWVGQTEAF
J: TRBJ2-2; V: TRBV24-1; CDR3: ATSDVGRANTGELF